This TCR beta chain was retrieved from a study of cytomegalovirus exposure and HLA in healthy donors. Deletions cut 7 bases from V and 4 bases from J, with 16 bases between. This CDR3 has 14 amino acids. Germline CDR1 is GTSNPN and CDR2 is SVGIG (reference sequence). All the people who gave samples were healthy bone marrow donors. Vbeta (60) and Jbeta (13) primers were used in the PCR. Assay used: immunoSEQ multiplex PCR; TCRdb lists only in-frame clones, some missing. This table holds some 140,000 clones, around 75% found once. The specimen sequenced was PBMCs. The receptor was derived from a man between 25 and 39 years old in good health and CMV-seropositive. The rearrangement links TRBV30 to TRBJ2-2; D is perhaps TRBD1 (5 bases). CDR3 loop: CASAKTVTTGELFF. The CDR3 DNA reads TGTGCCTCCGCAAAGACAGTTACCACCGGGGAGCTGTTTTTT.